Detailed here is one TCR beta chain. The data stem from a study of blood T cell repertoires in COVID-19. Across the whole study: Acute and convalescent COVID-19 specimens originated in the United States, Italy and Spain. T cells, B-cell-depleted T cells, or PBMCs supplied cDNA or gDNA.

The CDR3 totals 13 residues. Trimming stripped 4 bases from V and 8 bases from J, with 14 bases between. Sequencing was performed with immunoSEQ multiplex PCR; in TCRdb, only in-frame clones are kept and a portion is missing. The table records about 320,000 clones, around 90% of them present only once. The sequenced material came from PBMCs or T cells enriched from blood (not recorded which). This clonotype originated in a man between 60 and 70 years old who had recovered from COVID-19. The chain employs TRBV12-3 or TRBV12-4 and TRBJ1-2; tentative D call: TRBD1 (5 bases). The CDR3 region has the DNA TGTGCCAGCAGTTCTCGGGACTGGGGAGGCTACACCTTC. It yields the protein CASSSRDWGGYTF.